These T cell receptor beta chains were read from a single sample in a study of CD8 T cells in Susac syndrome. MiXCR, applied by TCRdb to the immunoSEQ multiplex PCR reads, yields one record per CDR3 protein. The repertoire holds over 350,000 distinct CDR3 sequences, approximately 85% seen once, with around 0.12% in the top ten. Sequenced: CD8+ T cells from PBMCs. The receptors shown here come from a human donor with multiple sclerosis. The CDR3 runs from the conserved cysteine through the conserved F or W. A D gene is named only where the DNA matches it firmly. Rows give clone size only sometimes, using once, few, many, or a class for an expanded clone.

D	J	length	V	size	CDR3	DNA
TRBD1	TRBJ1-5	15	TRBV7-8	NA	CASSFGTGLNQPQHF	TGTGCCAGCAGCTTTGGGACAGGACTTAATCAGCCCCAGCATTTT
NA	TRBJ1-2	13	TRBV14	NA	CASSQVGSYGYTF	TGTGCCAGCAGCCAGGTCGGGTCCTATGGCTACACCTTC
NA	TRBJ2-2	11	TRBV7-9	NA	CARSPPGELFF	TGTGCCCGCAGCCCTCCCGGGGAGCTGTTTTTT
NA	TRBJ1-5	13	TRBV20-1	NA	CSARDGTGQPQHF	TGCAGTGCTAGAGATGGGACGGGACAGCCCCAGCATTTT
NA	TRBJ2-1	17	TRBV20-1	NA	CSARGLEGGQVYNEQFF	TGCAGTGCTAGAGGGCTTGAGGGGGGGCAGGTCTACAATGAGCAGTTCTTC
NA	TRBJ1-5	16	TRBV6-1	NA	CASSEAGLGGNQPQHF	TGTGCCAGCAGTGAAGCGGGACTTGGGGGCAATCAGCCCCAGCATTTT
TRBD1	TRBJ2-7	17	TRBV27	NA	CASSISGQGRSSYEQYF	TGTGCCAGCAGTATCTCTGGACAGGGGCGAAGCTCCTACGAGCAGTACTTC
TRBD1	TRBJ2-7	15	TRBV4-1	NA	CASSQDPGQEYEQYF	TGCGCCAGCAGCCAGGATCCGGGACAGGAGTACGAGCAGTACTTC
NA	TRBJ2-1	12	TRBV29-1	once	CSAPDSYDEQFF	TGCAGCGCCCCGGACAGCTACGATGAGCAGTTCTTC
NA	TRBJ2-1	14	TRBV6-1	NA	CASKRPPLDNEQFF	TGTGCCAGCAAAAGGCCCCCATTGGACAATGAGCAGTTCTTC
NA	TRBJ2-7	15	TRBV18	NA	CASSSPPGQFVEQYF	TGTGCCAGCTCATCCCCCCCTGGACAGTTCGTGGAGCAGTACTTC
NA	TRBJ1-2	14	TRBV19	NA	CASSMGAFNYGYTF	TGTGCCAGTAGTATGGGGGCTTTTAACTATGGCTACACCTTC
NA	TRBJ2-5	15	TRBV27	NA	CASSLSRGLQETQYF	TGTGCCAGCAGTTTATCCAGGGGACTTCAAGAGACCCAGTACTTC
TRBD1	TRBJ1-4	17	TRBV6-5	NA	CASSYSTGGLINEKLFF	TGTGCCAGCAGTTACTCGACAGGGGGCCTAATAAATGAAAAACTGTTTTTT
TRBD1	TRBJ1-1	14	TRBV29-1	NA	CSVGGGEANTEAFF	TGCAGCGTTGGAGGGGGCGAGGCGAACACTGAAGCTTTCTTT
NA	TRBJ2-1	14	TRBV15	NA	CATSRTGQVNEQFF	TGTGCCACCAGCAGAACAGGGCAGGTCAATGAGCAGTTCTTC
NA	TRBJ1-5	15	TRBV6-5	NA	CASSSRGDSNQPQHF	TGTGCCAGCAGTTCTCGGGGGGATAGCAATCAGCCCCAGCATTTT